A single sample is the source of the 31 T cell receptor beta chains below, sequenced in a study of a mutant IDH1 vaccine in newly diagnosed glioma. The assay was immunoSEQ multiplex PCR, and TCRdb's table has in-frame clones only and misses some. The sample contains 30,000 to 40,000 clones, 92% of which appear only once. Sample time point: baseline, week 1 (first vaccination visit). Treatment defined: pre-vaccination baseline after standard-of-care therapy. This specimen consisted of PBMCs, obtained from a glioma patient treated with radiotherapy, temozolomide or both. The receptors come from a man younger than 35 with glioma.

V usage is TRBV19 and J usage is TRBJ1-1, with D hard to call. This CDR3 has 11 residues. Trimming took off 5 bases at V and 1 base at J, with 2 bases between the two ends. CDR1 is LNHDA and CDR2 is SQIVND in the germline V gene (reference sequence). CDR3 nucleotide sequence: TGTGCCAGTAGTGAGAACACTGAAGCTTTCTTT. This sequence encodes CASSENTEAFF.

This clone was observed once. V gene TRBV27 combines with J gene TRBJ2-7, with TRBD1 as a possible D gene (6 bases). The CDR3 has 16 amino acids. The germline V gene encodes CDR1 MNHEY and CDR2 SMNVEV (reference sequence). Trimming left V 1 base short and J 6 bases short, with 19 bases between. CDR3 sequence: CASSLYPATGTGEQYF. The CDR3 nucleotides read TGTGCCAGCAGTTTATATCCGGCGACAGGCACCGGCGAGCAGTACTTC.

V usage is TRBV6-1 and J usage is TRBJ1-3; D uncertain. Germline CDR1 and CDR2: MNHNS and SASEGT. CDR3 length: 13 residues. Trimming left V 6 bases short and J 7 bases short, with 13 bases between. CDR3 nucleotides: TGTGCCAGCAGCCCCCTAGGGTGGAACACCATATATTTT. Translating gives CASSPLGWNTIYF.

This chain joins TRBV4-1 and TRBJ1-5, with D uncertain. The CDR3 runs 13 residues. V was trimmed by 4 bases and J by 6 bases, leaving 10 bases between them. Germline CDR1 and CDR2: MGHRA and YSYEKL. The CDR3 loop is CASSRGESQPQHF. In nucleotides, the CDR3 is TGCGCCAGCAGCCGTGGGGAGAGTCAGCCCCAGCATTTT.

The chain carries TRBV19 and TRBJ1-4, with 7 bases lining up with TRBD1. The V and J ends lost 2 bases and 12 bases, in that order; junction bases with no gene match: 6. This CDR3 is 13 amino acids long. Germline V gene sequence: CDR1 LNHDA, CDR2 SQIVND (reference sequence). The CDR3 is CASSIRDREELFF. The CDR3 DNA reads TGTGCCAGTAGTATAAGGGACAGAGAAGAACTGTTTTTT.

The V and J genes are TRBV4-1 and TRBJ1-1, with D perhaps TRBD1 (6 bases). Germline CDR1 is MGHRA and CDR2 is YSYEKL. V was pared by 2 bases and J by 7 bases, with 17 bases between. The CDR3 spans 15 residues. CDR3 amino acids: CASSQPTGTLFEAFF. CDR3 bases: TGCGCCAGCAGCCAACCCACAGGGACCTTATTTGAAGCTTTCTTT.

The chain recombines TRBV5-1 with TRBJ2-1; maybe TRBD2 (6 bases). This CDR3 spans 15 amino acids. Trimming took off 3 bases at V and 12 bases at J, with 22 bases between the two ends. Germline V CDR1 and CDR2: SGHRS, YFSETQ. Written as DNA, the CDR3 is TGCGCCAGCAGCTCCTCCGGGACTTCTCTCTACGGGCAGTTCTTC. Its translation: CASSSSGTSLYGQFF.

V usage is TRBV7-9 and J usage is TRBJ1-2; D call uncertain. Germline-derived CDR1 and CDR2 are SEHNR and FQNEAQ (reference sequence). Trimming cost V 5 bases and J 5 bases, with 12 bases left between them. This CDR3 region has 13 residues. For the CDR3, the DNA is TGTGCCAGCAGCCGTCAACCCCGATATGGCTACACCTTC. Translation gives CASSRQPRYGYTF. Combining the CDR3 with reference TRBV7-9 and TRBJ1-2 gives the whole variable domain DTGVSQNPRHKITKRGQNVTFRCDPISEHNRLYWYRQTLGQGPEFLTYFQNEAQLEKSRLLSDRFSAERPKGSFSTLEIQRTEQGDSAMYLCASSRQPRYGYTFGSGTRLTVV.

The chain recombines TRBV6-6 with TRBJ1-5; D uncertain. The CDR3 totals 14 residues. Per germline, CDR1 MNHNY and CDR2 SVGAGI (reference sequence). V shed 2 bases and J shed 3 bases, with 8 bases lying between them. The CDR3 DNA reads as TGTGCCAGCAGTTACGGCCGCGACAATCAGCCCCAGCATTTT. It translates to CASSYGRDNQPQHF.

V usage is TRBV11-3 and J usage is TRBJ1-2; tentatively, D is TRBD1 (5 bases). V was cut by 10 bases and J by 4 bases, with 16 bases left in between. Germline loops: CDR1 SGHNT, CDR2 YENEEA. The CDR3 extends over 13 amino acids. CDR3 amino acids: CATRGLGSYGYTF. In nucleotides, the CDR3 is TGTGCCACCCGGGGCCTGGGTTCCTATGGCTACACCTTC.

The chain has TRBV29-1 and TRBJ2-7; 9 bases agree with TRBD2. With V trimmed by 0 bases and J by 0 bases, 3 bases remained unmatched. This CDR3 comprises 15 residues. CDR1 is SQVTM, CDR2 ANQGSEA, per germline. The CDR3 is CSVEDPSGASYEQYF. DNA of the CDR3: TGCAGCGTTGAAGATCCTAGCGGGGCCTCCTACGAGCAGTACTTC.

V usage is TRBV5-6 and J usage is TRBJ2-7, with a possible D match to TRBD2 (6 bases). The CDR3 runs to 13 residues. Germline CDR1 is SGHDT and CDR2 is YYEEEE. The V end lost 0 bases, the J end lost 5 bases, and 9 bases lay between the germline ends. The CDR3 loop reads CASSLGRGDEQYF. The DNA of the CDR3 is TGTGCCAGCAGCTTGGGGCGGGGCGACGAGCAGTACTTC.

The chain links TRBV29-1 to TRBJ2-1; 8 bases map to TRBD2. Trimming at V came to 7 bases and at J to 4 bases, leaving 9 bases not matched to a gene. CDR1 and CDR2 from the germline V gene are SQVTM and ANQGSEA. The CDR3 covers 14 residues. This chain's CDR3 is CSAGALAGYNEQFF. CDR3 DNA: TGCAGCGCCGGAGCCCTAGCGGGTTACAATGAGCAGTTCTTC.

CDR3 in DNA: TGCGCCAGCAGCCGGACAGGGGATCCCAAAAACATTCAGTACTTC. It codes for CASSRTGDPKNIQYF. This chain connects TRBV4-3 to TRBJ2-4; the match to TRBD1 covers 9 bases. This CDR3 has 15 amino acids. Germline V lookup: CDR1 LGHNA, CDR2 YSLEER. The ends lost 4 bases at V and 2 bases at J; junction bases unmatched: 3.

The genes are TRBV10-3 and TRBJ1-1, with 7 bases matching TRBD1. Per the germline V gene, CDR1 is ENHRY and CDR2 is SYGVKD. Losses at the gene ends were 4 bases for V and 0 bases for J; bases not matched to a gene: 5. The length of the CDR3 is 15 residues. CDR3 protein: CAISGQGTLNTEAFF. The CDR3 coding sequence is TGTGCCATCAGTGGACAGGGAACCCTGAACACTGAAGCTTTCTTT.

This clone was picked up one time. The rearrangement joins TRBV7-2 to TRBJ1-5, with a weak D call TRBD1 (6 bases). Looked up from germline, CDR1 is SGHTA and CDR2 is FQGNSA. This CDR3 is 13 amino acids long. Trimming pared 1 base from V and 5 bases from J, leaving 6 bases between. The DNA of the CDR3 is TGTGCCAGCAGCTTAGAGGGGGATCAGCCCCAGCATTTT. Amino acid sequence: CASSLEGDQPQHF.

V and J are TRBV5-4 and TRBJ2-7, with 11 bases identical to TRBD1. The CDR3 has 15 amino acids. V lost 3 bases and J lost 4; bases outside the gene matches: 6. The germline gives CDR1 SGHNT, CDR2 YYREEE (reference sequence). CDR3 sequence (DNA): TGTGCCAGCAGCTCACGGGACAGGGGGAGTTACGAGCAGTACTTC. As protein: CASSSRDRGSYEQYF. Drawing the rest from reference TRBV5-4 and TRBJ2-7, the complete variable domain is ETGVTQSPTHLIKTRGQQVTLRCSSQSGHNTVSWYQQALGQGPQFIFQYYREEENGRGNFPPRFSGLQFPNYSSELNVNALELDDSALYLCASSSRDRGSYEQYFGPGTRLTVT.

This clone appeared a single time. V is TRBV6-6 and J is TRBJ1-5, with D unclear. V was clipped by 6 bases and J by 3 bases, with 9 bases between them. Looked up from germline, CDR1 is MNHNY and CDR2 is SVGAGI (reference sequence). The length of the CDR3 is 13 residues. DNA for the CDR3: TGTGCCAGCAGGCACAGCAACAATCAGCCCCAGCATTTT. It translates to CASRHSNNQPQHF.

J is TRBJ2-7 and V is TRBV28, with 8 bases matching TRBD1. Germline lookup yields CDR1 MDHEN and CDR2 SYDVKM. This CDR3 is 12 amino acids long. The V gene end was trimmed by 6 bases and the J gene end by 3 bases; junction bases not matched to a gene: 1. This CDR3 is CASRTGGYEQYF. The CDR3, as DNA: TGTGCCAGCAGAACAGGGGGCTACGAGCAGTACTTC.

The chain is built from TRBV14 and TRBJ2-7; the D is unclear. V was pared by 3 bases and J by 0 bases, with 12 bases between. The CDR3 spans 15 residues. CDR1 is SGHDN and CDR2 is FVKESK in the germline V gene. The CDR3: CASSHHTPFSYEQYF. DNA of the CDR3: TGTGCCAGCAGCCATCACACACCCTTCTCCTACGAGCAGTACTTC.

This CDR3 reads CASSLGGAGNTIYF. Here the CDR3 DNA reads TGTGCCAGCAGCTTAGGAGGGGCTGGAAACACCATATATTTT. The V and J genes are TRBV7-9 and TRBJ1-3; weak D call: TRBD1 (5 bases). This CDR3 spans 14 amino acids. Looked up from germline, CDR1 is SEHNR and CDR2 is FQNEAQ (reference sequence). V was shortened by 1 base and J by 2 bases, with 6 bases between the two germline ends.

The rearrangement uses TRBV7-9 and TRBJ2-7; D unclear. V was pared by 4 bases and J by 7 bases, with 8 bases between. CDR3 length equals 11 residues. Germline values: CDR1 SEHNR, CDR2 FQNEAQ (reference sequence). The CDR3 protein is CASSSTREQYF. CDR3 coding DNA: TGTGCCAGCAGCTCGACGCGGGAGCAGTACTTC.

This clone came up once. This chain uses TRBV27 with TRBJ2-7; D is uncertain. The V and J ends lost 6 bases and 2 bases respectively, with 11 bases between them. The CDR3 contains 13 residues. The germline V gene encodes CDR1 MNHEY and CDR2 SMNVEV (reference sequence). CDR3 in DNA: TGTGCCAGCAGATCCGCTCTAGCCTACGAGCAGTACTTC. Protein sequence: CASRSALAYEQYF.

The gene calls are TRBV18 and TRBJ2-7; TRBD1 matches at 11 bases. The trim removed 5 bases at V and 6 bases at J, leaving 9 bases unmatched. This CDR3 region has 15 residues. Per the germline V gene, CDR1 is KGHSH and CDR2 is LQKENI. The chain's CDR3 is CASSTRTGGASEQYF. The CDR3 bases are TGTGCCAGCTCAACCCGGACAGGGGGCGCGTCCGAGCAGTACTTC. Using reference TRBV18 and TRBJ2-7 for the parts outside the CDR3, the full variable domain is NAGVMQNPRHLVRRRGQEARLRCSPMKGHSHVYWYRQLPEEGLKFMVYLQKENIIDESGMPKERFSAEFPKEGPSILRIQQVVRGDSAAYFCASSTRTGGASEQYFGPGTRLTVT.

The V and J genes are TRBV19 and TRBJ2-5; D is possibly TRBD2 (6 bases). The V gene lost 5 bases and the J gene lost 4 bases, with 14 bases spanning the gap. Germline CDR1 reads LNHDA; CDR2 reads SQIVND (reference sequence). This CDR3 is built from 14 residues. CDR3 protein: CASSRAGWGETQYF. CDR3 coding DNA: TGTGCCAGTAGTCGCGCGGGGTGGGGAGAGACCCAGTACTTC.

The V gene is TRBV9, the J gene TRBJ2-3; D is perhaps TRBD2 (6 bases). Germline loops: CDR1 SGDLS, CDR2 YYNGEE. This CDR3 contains 16 residues. Trimming cost V 0 bases and J 2 bases, with 13 bases left between them. This chain's CDR3 is CASSVDGAGHTDTQYF. In DNA, the CDR3 is TGTGCCAGCAGCGTAGACGGGGCGGGGCACACAGATACGCAGTATTTT.

The chain is built from TRBV20-1 and TRBJ2-5, with D maybe TRBD1 (5 bases). V shed 6 bases and J shed 6 bases, with 8 bases lying between them. CDR1 is DFQATT, CDR2 SNEGSKA, per germline (reference sequence). The CDR3 has 10 amino acids. DNA for the CDR3: TGCAGTGCAGACAGACAGACCCAGTACTTC. It specifies CSADRQTQYF.

The genes are TRBV5-1 and TRBJ2-1, with 7 bases lining up with TRBD2. The germline CDR1 and CDR2 sequences are SGHRS and YFSETQ. Losses at the gene ends were 4 bases for V and 0 bases for J; bases not matched to a gene: 7. This CDR3 is 16 amino acids long. The CDR3 region has the DNA TGCGCCAGCAGCACCCGGGACTACCCCTCCTACAATGAGCAGTTCTTC. Protein: CASSTRDYPSYNEQFF.

The chain employs TRBV29-1 and TRBJ2-7; D remains unclear. V was trimmed by 4 bases and J by 3 bases, leaving 7 bases between them. The CDR3 loop spans 11 amino acids. Germline CDR1 reads SQVTM; CDR2 reads ANQGSEA. CDR3 protein: CSVAEGYEQYF. The CDR3, as DNA: TGCAGCGTTGCCGAAGGCTACGAGCAGTACTTC.

The chain recombines TRBV30 with TRBJ2-1, with unresolved D. Trimming removed 0 bases at V and 6 bases at J, with 6 bases between. The CDR3 contains 12 residues. Germline V gene data show CDR1 as GTSNPN and CDR2 as SVGIG (reference sequence). DNA for the CDR3: TGTGCCTGGAGTGTACGGTTCAATGAGCAGTTCTTC. This translates into CAWSVRFNEQFF.

The chain employs TRBV4-2 and TRBJ2-7; D might be TRBD1 (5 bases). Trimming took off 1 base at V and 6 bases at J, with 10 bases between the two ends. The CDR3 extends over 13 amino acids. Germline CDR1 is LGHNA and CDR2 is YNFKEQ. CDR3 sequence: CASSQGTPLEQYF. DNA of the CDR3: TGTGCCAGCAGCCAAGGGACACCTCTCGAGCAGTACTTC.